The rows below give T cell receptor beta chains drawn from one sample of a study of T cell responses to AZD1222 COVID-19 vaccine. Profiled with immunoSEQ multiplex PCR; TCRdb holds only in-frame clones, not every one. The repertoire has around 140,000 clones, 80% to 90% of them found once; the top ten carry approximately 20%. This specimen was peripheral blood, taken on day 0 of AZD1222 vaccination. Every receptor here comes from an adult in good health. CDR3s include the opening cysteine and the closing phenylalanine or tryptophan. Fields, in order: V gene, clone size, CDR3 length, D gene, J gene, CDR3 DNA, CDR3 protein. A D gene is named only where the DNA matches it firmly. Clone size appears in some rows only: once, few, many, or a class for an expanded clone.

V gene: TRBV2; clone size: .; CDR3 length: 13; D gene: .; J gene: TRBJ1-1; CDR3 DNA: TGTGCCAGCACCCCTCAGGTGAACACTGAAGCTTTCTTT; CDR3 protein: CASTPQVNTEAFF
V gene: TRBV6-4; clone size: .; CDR3 length: 14; D gene: .; J gene: TRBJ2-2; CDR3 DNA: TGTGCCAGTTCTTTCTACGCGGGCCCCGGGGAGCTGTTTTTT; CDR3 protein: CASSFYAGPGELFF
V gene: TRBV27; clone size: .; CDR3 length: 16; D gene: .; J gene: TRBJ1-2; CDR3 DNA: TGTGCCAGCAGTGCTAGCTCAGGAGATAAATGGTATGGCTACACCTTC; CDR3 protein: CASSASSGDKWYGYTF
V gene: TRBV5-8; clone size: .; CDR3 length: 14; D gene: .; J gene: TRBJ2-7; CDR3 DNA: TGTGCCAGCACTAAGTCCGGTCTAGAGGGAGGGCAGTACTTC; CDR3 protein: CASTKSGLEGGQYF
V gene: TRBV27; clone size: .; CDR3 length: 17; D gene: .; J gene: TRBJ1-4; CDR3 DNA: TGTGCCAGCAGCGCCGATTCGACTTGGGGAAGGAGGGAAAAACTGTTTTTT; CDR3 protein: CASSADSTWGRREKLFF
V gene: TRBV6-5; clone size: .; CDR3 length: 15; D gene: .; J gene: TRBJ1-1; CDR3 DNA: TGTGCCAGCAGACCCAGGGGCAGTACGAACACTGAAGCTTTCTTT; CDR3 protein: CASRPRGSTNTEAFF
V gene: TRBV11-1; clone size: .; CDR3 length: 15; D gene: TRBD1; J gene: TRBJ2-3; CDR3 DNA: TGTGCCAGCAGGTTACGGACAGGGGAATCAGATACGCAGTATTTT; CDR3 protein: CASRLRTGESDTQYF
V gene: TRBV18; clone size: .; CDR3 length: 15; D gene: .; J gene: TRBJ2-7; CDR3 DNA: TGTGCCAGCTCACCCGGGCAGGGCGGCTCCTACGAGCAGTACTTC; CDR3 protein: CASSPGQGGSYEQYF
V gene: TRBV6-5; clone size: .; CDR3 length: 13; D gene: .; J gene: TRBJ1-1; CDR3 DNA: TGTGCCAGCAGTCCAGTGGAGAACACTGAAGCTTTCTTT; CDR3 protein: CASSPVENTEAFF
V gene: TRBV7-8; clone size: .; CDR3 length: 18; D gene: TRBD1; J gene: TRBJ1-2; CDR3 DNA: TGTGCCAGCAGCTTAGCATTCGGACAGGTCGGTCCCTCCGAAGGCTACACCTTC; CDR3 protein: CASSLAFGQVGPSEGYTF
V gene: TRBV11-2; clone size: .; CDR3 length: 14; D gene: .; J gene: TRBJ1-4; CDR3 DNA: TGTGCCAGCAGCTTAGTTCGGGCAGCTGAAAAACTGTTTTTT; CDR3 protein: CASSLVRAAEKLFF
V gene: TRBV7-9; clone size: .; CDR3 length: 15; D gene: .; J gene: TRBJ2-1; CDR3 DNA: TGTGCCAGCCGGACTATGGGAAGCTCCTACAATGAGCAGTTCTTC; CDR3 protein: CASRTMGSSYNEQFF
V gene: TRBV4-3; clone size: .; CDR3 length: 18; D gene: TRBD1; J gene: TRBJ2-2; CDR3 DNA: TGCGCCAGCAGCCAAATCCCGCACAGGGGGAAGAACACCGGGGAGCTGTTTTTT; CDR3 protein: CASSQIPHRGKNTGELFF
V gene: TRBV5-6; clone size: .; CDR3 length: 15; D gene: TRBD1; J gene: TRBJ2-3; CDR3 DNA: TGTGCCAGCAGCTCGACAGGGTCCTCCACAGATACGCAGTATTTT; CDR3 protein: CASSSTGSSTDTQYF
V gene: TRBV3-1/TRBV3-2; clone size: few; CDR3 length: 19; D gene: TRBD1; J gene: TRBJ1-4; CDR3 DNA: TGTGCCAGCAGCCTATACCGGGACAGGGACCGTTCAACTAATGAAAAACTGTTTTTT; CDR3 protein: CASSLYRDRDRSTNEKLFF
V gene: TRBV5-5; clone size: few; CDR3 length: 13; D gene: .; J gene: TRBJ2-1; CDR3 DNA: TGTGCCAGCAGCAGTCTAGCGAGCAATGAGCAGTTCTTC; CDR3 protein: CASSSLASNEQFF
V gene: TRBV5-1; clone size: .; CDR3 length: 14; D gene: .; J gene: TRBJ1-6; CDR3 DNA: TGCGCCAGCGGGCCCCGGGGAGGGGATTCACCCCTCCACTTT; CDR3 protein: CASGPRGGDSPLHF
V gene: TRBV5-1; clone size: .; CDR3 length: 12; D gene: .; J gene: TRBJ2-7; CDR3 DNA: TGCGCCAGCAGCTTCGGAGGAGACGAGCAGTACTTC; CDR3 protein: CASSFGGDEQYF
V gene: TRBV7-9; clone size: .; CDR3 length: 15; D gene: .; J gene: TRBJ2-2; CDR3 DNA: TGTGCCATTCGAATAGGGCAGGGGAACACCGGGGAGCTGTTTTTT; CDR3 protein: CAIRIGQGNTGELFF
V gene: TRBV6-4; clone size: .; CDR3 length: 14; D gene: TRBD2; J gene: TRBJ2-2; CDR3 DNA: TGTGCCAGCAGCGGACTAGCGGAGACCGGGGAGCTGTTTTTT; CDR3 protein: CASSGLAETGELFF
V gene: TRBV6-5; clone size: .; CDR3 length: 15; D gene: TRBD1; J gene: TRBJ2-7; CDR3 DNA: TGTGCCAGCAGTTACGGGACAGGAGTGACCTACGAGCAGTACTTC; CDR3 protein: CASSYGTGVTYEQYF
V gene: TRBV18; clone size: .; CDR3 length: 16; D gene: .; J gene: TRBJ1-1; CDR3 DNA: TGTGCCAGCTCAGATCGGGACATAAATTTGAACACTGAAGCTTTCTTT; CDR3 protein: CASSDRDINLNTEAFF
V gene: TRBV19; clone size: .; CDR3 length: 16; D gene: .; J gene: TRBJ1-5; CDR3 DNA: TGTGCCAGTAGTACAGAACGGACGAGAGGCAATCAGCCCCAGCATTTT; CDR3 protein: CASSTERTRGNQPQHF
V gene: TRBV10-3; clone size: .; CDR3 length: 13; D gene: .; J gene: TRBJ1-5; CDR3 DNA: TGTGCCATCAGTGAAACAGGACAACAGCCCCAGCATTTT; CDR3 protein: CAISETGQQPQHF
V gene: TRBV19; clone size: few; CDR3 length: 12; D gene: .; J gene: TRBJ2-2; CDR3 DNA: TGTGCCAGTAGGGTTTGGACCGGGGAGCTGTTTTTT; CDR3 protein: CASRVWTGELFF
V gene: TRBV11-2; clone size: once; CDR3 length: 19; D gene: TRBD2; J gene: TRBJ2-1; CDR3 DNA: TGTGCCAGCAGCTTGGGGAGCCTAGCGGGGGGAAACTCCTACAATGAGCAGTTCTTC; CDR3 protein: CASSLGSLAGGNSYNEQFF
V gene: TRBV12-5; clone size: .; CDR3 length: 17; D gene: .; J gene: TRBJ2-7; CDR3 DNA: TGTGCTAGTGGTTTGCCCGGACAGGGACTACTCTCCTACGAGCAGTACTTC; CDR3 protein: CASGLPGQGLLSYEQYF
V gene: TRBV5-1; clone size: .; CDR3 length: 16; D gene: TRBD2; J gene: TRBJ2-5; CDR3 DNA: TGCGCCAGCCCCAGAGGTGATAGCGGGGGGTGGGAGACCCAGTACTTC; CDR3 protein: CASPRGDSGGWETQYF
V gene: TRBV28; clone size: .; CDR3 length: 16; D gene: .; J gene: TRBJ1-1; CDR3 DNA: TGTGCCAGCTGGCGTCCAGGGGTGGGTGGGAACACTGAAGCTTTCTTT; CDR3 protein: CASWRPGVGGNTEAFF
V gene: TRBV18; clone size: .; CDR3 length: 13; D gene: .; J gene: TRBJ2-1; CDR3 DNA: TGTGCCAGCTCACCTCCAGGGGTTGGAGAGCAGTTCTTC; CDR3 protein: CASSPPGVGEQFF
V gene: TRBV5-1; clone size: .; CDR3 length: 15; D gene: .; J gene: TRBJ1-3; CDR3 DNA: TGCGCCAGCAGCTTGAATAGGGGCTCGGGAAACACCATATATTTT; CDR3 protein: CASSLNRGSGNTIYF
V gene: TRBV6-5; clone size: .; CDR3 length: 14; D gene: .; J gene: TRBJ1-1; CDR3 DNA: TGTGCCAGCAGGACGTCAGGGAGGGTCACTGAAGCTTTCTTT; CDR3 protein: CASRTSGRVTEAFF
V gene: TRBV19; clone size: once; CDR3 length: 16; D gene: TRBD1; J gene: TRBJ1-1; CDR3 DNA: TGTGCCAGCCTGGTGACAGGGCCCGATTCGAACACTGAAGCTTTCTTT; CDR3 protein: CASLVTGPDSNTEAFF
V gene: TRBV12-3/TRBV12-4; clone size: few; CDR3 length: 12; D gene: .; J gene: TRBJ1-6; CDR3 DNA: TGTGCCAGCAGTTTCGGGTATTCACCCCTCCACTTT; CDR3 protein: CASSFGYSPLHF
V gene: TRBV5-1; clone size: .; CDR3 length: 14; D gene: TRBD1; J gene: TRBJ1-4; CDR3 DNA: TGCGCCAGCAGCTTCGACAGGGTCAATGAAAAACTGTTTTTT; CDR3 protein: CASSFDRVNEKLFF
V gene: TRBV6-5; clone size: .; CDR3 length: 13; D gene: .; J gene: TRBJ1-1; CDR3 DNA: TGTGCCAGCAGTTACTCGAAACACACTGAAGCTTTCTTT; CDR3 protein: CASSYSKHTEAFF
V gene: TRBV5-1; clone size: .; CDR3 length: 14; D gene: TRBD1; J gene: TRBJ1-1; CDR3 DNA: TGCGCCAGCAGCTTGACAGGGGATGACACTGAAGCTTTCTTT; CDR3 protein: CASSLTGDDTEAFF
V gene: TRBV5-5; clone size: .; CDR3 length: 13; D gene: TRBD1; J gene: TRBJ2-7; CDR3 DNA: TGTGCCAGCAGCTCCCACAGGGGGAACGAGCAGTACTTC; CDR3 protein: CASSSHRGNEQYF
V gene: TRBV5-1; clone size: .; CDR3 length: 13; D gene: TRBD2; J gene: TRBJ2-4; CDR3 DNA: TGCGCCAGCACGCGGGGGTCGGAAAACATTCAGTACTTC; CDR3 protein: CASTRGSENIQYF
V gene: TRBV7-2; clone size: once; CDR3 length: 12; D gene: .; J gene: TRBJ2-7; CDR3 DNA: TGTGCCAGCAGTCCACGGATCTACGAGCAGTACTTC; CDR3 protein: CASSPRIYEQYF
V gene: TRBV7-2; clone size: once; CDR3 length: 13; D gene: .; J gene: TRBJ1-5; CDR3 DNA: TGTGCCAGCAGCCCAAGGAACAATCAGCCCCAGCATTTT; CDR3 protein: CASSPRNNQPQHF
V gene: TRBV7-2; clone size: .; CDR3 length: 15; D gene: .; J gene: TRBJ1-6; CDR3 DNA: TGTGCCAGCAGCTTATACGGGACAACTAATTCACCCCTCCACTTT; CDR3 protein: CASSLYGTTNSPLHF